This T cell receptor beta chain was sequenced for a study of vaccination effects on CD4 cells after COVID-19. Study-wide context: Following the second dose by a median of 72 days, the post-vaccine samples were obtained. They grew 2 million to 2.5 million PBMC in each well, adding 10 IU/ml IL-2 and approximately 10 ug/ml peptides. Notes on the study in general: The study found marked clonal contraction of infection- and vaccine-induced clones late after vaccination.

Trimming removed 6 bases from V and 1 base from J; junction bases left unmatched: 2. CDR1 LNHDA and CDR2 SQIVND come from the germline V gene (reference sequence). The CDR3 runs 13 residues. Subsequent to a culture period of less than twelve days, CD4+ T cells were isolated. Every participant took two doses of the BNT162b2 or mRNA-1273 vaccine. Testing of the vaccine recipients showed negative nucleocapsid antibodies and no prior SARS-CoV-2 infection. TCRdb keeps only in-frame clones here, not all; method: immunoSEQ multiplex PCR. The repertoire holds about 73,000 clones, with about 73% as singletons. On this clone: Its antigen is unknown.

J is TRBJ2-5 and V is TRBV19; 7 bases agree with TRBD1. The TCR originated in a human donor who received a COVID-19 vaccine. The sequencing here drew on CD4+ T cells from PBMCs cultured without peptide, taken after COVID-19 vaccination. In nucleotides, the CDR3 is TGTGCCAGTAGCTGGGACAGCCAAGAGACCCAGTACTTC. The encoded protein is CASSWDSQETQYF.